This TCR beta chain was recovered during a study of T cell changes during pregnancy in multiple sclerosis. Generated by immunoSEQ multiplex PCR, the TCRdb table keeps only in-frame clones and is missing some. The table lists around 35,000 clones, approximately 92% of them singletons. CDR1 is SQVTM and CDR2 is ANQGSEA in the germline V gene. V was pared by 8 bases and J by 10 bases, with 12 bases of the junction left unmatched. The CDR3 runs to 14 residues. The V and J genes are TRBV29-1 and TRBJ1-3; 12 bases line up with TRBD1. The TCR comes from a female donor in good health, enrolled as a control in a pregnancy study. The sequences come from CD4+ T cells from peripheral blood mononuclear cells, collected in the third trimester of pregnancy. The CDR3 reads CSITTGTGGGTIYF. For the CDR3, the DNA is TGCAGCATTACAACCGGGACAGGGGGCGGAACCATATATTTT. Looking up the rest from reference TRBV29-1 and TRBJ1-3 gives the full variable domain: SAVISQKPSRDICQRGTSLTIQCQVDSQVTMMFWYRQQPGQSLTLIATANQGSEATYESGFVIDKFPISRPNLTFSTLTVSNMSPEDSSIYLCSITTGTGGGTIYFGEGSWLTVV.